The rows below give T cell receptor beta chains drawn from one sample of a study of beta chain features in type 1 diabetes. Clones were read by immunoSEQ multiplex PCR, and TCRdb kept only the in-frame ones, dropping some. There are 200,000 to 250,000 clones in the sample; under 70% occur only once, and about 0.05% lies in the top ten. The sample was naive CD4+ T cells from blood. These receptor sequences come from a man aged 30 to 45 in good health. CDR3s include the opening cysteine and the closing phenylalanine or tryptophan. D genes are given only for firm matches. Clone size is stated in some rows and not others, as once, few, many or a class when expanded.

d_call,j_call,clone_size,v_call,cdr3_aa
NA,TRBJ1-3,NA,TRBV11-2,CASRDTQGATGNTIYF
NA,TRBJ1-2,few,TRBV2,CASSDRGTSYGYTF
NA,TRBJ2-3,few,TRBV29-1,CSVVGAMTDTQYF
NA,TRBJ2-6,NA,TRBV29-1,CSVDLAGANVLTF
TRBD2,TRBJ2-5,NA,TRBV30,CAWSAGAGGPPGDQYF
TRBD1,TRBJ1-5,NA,TRBV9,CASSVRDRDTDQPQHF
NA,TRBJ2-5,NA,TRBV10-3,CAISTGAQETQYF
TRBD2,TRBJ2-5,NA,TRBV7-2,CASSFLSGSLETQYF
NA,TRBJ2-7,NA,TRBV10-3,CAITGEGHEQYF
TRBD2,TRBJ2-1,few,TRBV18,CASSPPKASGDNEQFF
NA,TRBJ2-3,NA,TRBV7-7,CASSLDGTDTQYF
NA,TRBJ2-1,NA,TRBV25-1,CASSEIWGEQFF
TRBD1,TRBJ1-1,NA,TRBV30,CAWIGQGKRDTEAFF
NA,TRBJ2-3,NA,TRBV14,CASSQRTSTDTQYF
NA,TRBJ2-3,NA,TRBV20-1,CSASSTDTQYF
TRBD2,TRBJ2-5,NA,TRBV5-4,CASSLKSGEETQYF
NA,TRBJ1-2,NA,TRBV7-2,CASSFDGHSYGYTF
NA,TRBJ2-1,NA,TRBV4-1,CASSQVGRLNEQFF
TRBD1,TRBJ2-5,NA,TRBV29-1,CSVGGGQGETQYF
NA,TRBJ2-6,NA,TRBV30,CAWNDLSGSSGANVLTF
NA,TRBJ2-3,NA,TRBV30,CAWSRGAGSDTQYF
NA,TRBJ2-1,NA,TRBV15,CATSRAGSYNEQFF